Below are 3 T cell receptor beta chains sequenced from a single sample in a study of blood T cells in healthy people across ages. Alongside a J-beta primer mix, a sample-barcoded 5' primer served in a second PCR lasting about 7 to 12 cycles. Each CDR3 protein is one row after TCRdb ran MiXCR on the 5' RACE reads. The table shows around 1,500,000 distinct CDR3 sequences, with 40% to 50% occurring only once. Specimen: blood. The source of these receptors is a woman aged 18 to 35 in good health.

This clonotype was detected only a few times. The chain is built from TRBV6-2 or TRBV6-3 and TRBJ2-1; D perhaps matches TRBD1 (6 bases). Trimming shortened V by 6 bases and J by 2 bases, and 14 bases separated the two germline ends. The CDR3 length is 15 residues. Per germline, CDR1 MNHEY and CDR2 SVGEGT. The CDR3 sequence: CASSHQGLAYNEQFF. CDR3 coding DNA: TGTGCCAGCAGCCACCAGGGGCTAGCCTACAATGAGCAGTTCTTC.

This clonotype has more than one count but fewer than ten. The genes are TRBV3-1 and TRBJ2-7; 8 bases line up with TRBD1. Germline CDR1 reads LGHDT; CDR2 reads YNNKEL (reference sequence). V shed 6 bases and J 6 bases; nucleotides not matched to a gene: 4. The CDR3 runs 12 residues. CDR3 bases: TGTGCCAGCAGAGAAACAGGGGGCGAGCAGTACTTC. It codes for CASRETGGEQYF.

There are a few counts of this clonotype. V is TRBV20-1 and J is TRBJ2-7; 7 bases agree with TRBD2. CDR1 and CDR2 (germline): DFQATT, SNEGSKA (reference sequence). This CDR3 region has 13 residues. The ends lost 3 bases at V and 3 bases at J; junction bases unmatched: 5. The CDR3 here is CSARALADYEQYF. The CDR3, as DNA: TGCAGTGCTAGGGCCCTAGCGGACTACGAGCAGTACTTC.